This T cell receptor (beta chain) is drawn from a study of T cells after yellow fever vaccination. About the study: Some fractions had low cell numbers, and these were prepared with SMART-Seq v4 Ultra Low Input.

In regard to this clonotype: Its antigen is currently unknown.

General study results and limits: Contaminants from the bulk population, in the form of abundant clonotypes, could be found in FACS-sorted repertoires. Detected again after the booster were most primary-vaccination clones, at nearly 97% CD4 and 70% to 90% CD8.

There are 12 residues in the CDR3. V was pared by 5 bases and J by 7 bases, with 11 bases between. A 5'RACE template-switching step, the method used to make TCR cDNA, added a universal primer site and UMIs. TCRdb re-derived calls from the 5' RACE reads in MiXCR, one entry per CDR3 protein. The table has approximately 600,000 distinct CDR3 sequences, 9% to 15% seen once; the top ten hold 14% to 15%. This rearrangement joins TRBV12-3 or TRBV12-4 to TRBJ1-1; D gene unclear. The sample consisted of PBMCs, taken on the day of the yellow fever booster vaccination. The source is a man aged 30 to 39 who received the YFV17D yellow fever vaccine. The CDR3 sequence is CASSPRAGEAFF. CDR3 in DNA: TGTGCCAGCAGTCCCCGCGCAGGTGAAGCTTTCTTT.